These 28 T cell receptor beta chains share one sample of origin, sequenced in a study of T cell repertoires in cytomegalovirus infection. One entry per CDR3 protein, called by TCRdb with MiXCR from the reads. The table lists about 740,000 distinct CDR3 sequences, 35% to 45% of them singletons. What was sequenced was PBMCs. All receptors derive from a human donor in good health (CMV status not recorded). Some clones in this sample may be carry-over from other donors' samples.

In this sample, this clonotype turned up a few times. The chain has TRBV6-1 and TRBJ2-7; 8 bases agree with TRBD1. The CDR3 length is 16 residues. Germline trimming cut 7 bases from V and 0 bases from J; bases unmatched to any gene: 11. Per germline, CDR1 MNHNS and CDR2 SASEGT. The CDR3 DNA reads as TGTGCCAGCAAAAATCCGGGACAGGCGAGCTCCTACGAGCAGTACTTC. It codes for CASKNPGQASSYEQYF.

J is TRBJ2-2 and V is TRBV20-1; a possible D gene is TRBD2 (6 bases). This CDR3 has 15 residues. V was pared by 6 bases and J by 4 bases, with 18 bases between. CDR1 and CDR2 (germline): DFQATT, SNEGSKA (reference sequence). The CDR3, as DNA: TGCAGTGCCCGGAACCGGGAGTTTATCACCGGGGAGCTGTTTTTT. Protein: CSARNREFITGELFF.

In its sample, this clonotype was seen many times. The chain employs TRBV5-6 and TRBJ2-1; D gene unclear. Germline V gene sequence: CDR1 SGHDT, CDR2 YYEEEE. With 1 base removed from V and 5 bases from J, the gap between germline ends came to 19 bases. The CDR3 loop spans 17 amino acids. The CDR3 DNA follows: TGTGCCAGCAGCTTGCTACGCGGCGCAAAAGGTGACAATGAGCAGTTCTTC. Translated: CASSLLRGAKGDNEQFF. Full variable domain (missing parts from reference TRBV5-6 and TRBJ2-1): DAGVTQSPTHLIKTRGQQVTLRCSPKSGHDTVSWYQQALGQGPQFIFQYYEEEERQRGNFPDRFSGHQFPNYSSELNVNALLLGDSALYLCASSLLRGAKGDNEQFFGPGTRLTVL.

This chain uses TRBV2 with TRBJ1-5; no clear D. Deletions cut 6 bases from V and 7 bases from J, with 13 bases between. In germline, CDR1 is SNHLY, CDR2 FYNNEI. CDR3 size: 13 residues. DNA for the CDR3: TGTGCCAGCAGCCTAAGCCCACTACAGCCCCAGCATTTT. Residues: CASSLSPLQPQHF. Drawing the rest from reference TRBV2 and TRBJ1-5, the complete variable domain is EPEVTQTPSHQVTQMGQEVILRCVPISNHLYFYWYRQILGQKVEFLVSFYNNEISEKSEIFDDQFSVERPDGSNFTLKIRSTKLEDSAMYFCASSLSPLQPQHFGDGTRLSIL.

The V call is TRBV27, the J call TRBJ1-2; a weak D match, TRBD1 (5 bases). The V gene's germline CDR1 is MNHEY and CDR2 SMNVEV (reference sequence). The CDR3 spans 15 residues. V was shortened by 6 bases and J by 4 bases, with 18 bases between the two germline ends. The CDR3 nucleotides are TGTGCCAGCAGCCCCCGGGAGGGGCAGATCTATGGCTACACCTTC. As protein: CASSPREGQIYGYTF.

The chain has TRBV20-1 and TRBJ2-5, with 9 nucleotides matching TRBD1. Germline V gene data show CDR1 as DFQATT and CDR2 as SNEGSKA (reference sequence). Trimming at V came to 6 bases and at J to 1 base, leaving 3 bases not matched to a gene. The CDR3 contains 13 residues. The CDR3 DNA is TGCAGTGCGCGGACAGGGGTCCAAGAGACCCAGTACTTC. Amino acids: CSARTGVQETQYF.

The V call is TRBV28, the J call TRBJ2-7; the match to TRBD2 covers 7 bases. This CDR3 comprises 15 residues. The trim removed 5 bases at V and 5 bases at J, leaving 12 bases unmatched. Germline V gene sequence: CDR1 MDHEN, CDR2 SYDVKM. CDR3 protein: CASSGERERSNEQYF. CDR3 nucleotide sequence: TGTGCCAGCAGTGGTGAGCGGGAAAGGAGCAACGAGCAGTACTTC.

This clonotype was seen at least ten times. The chain employs TRBV7-2 and TRBJ2-2, with D possibly being TRBD2 (7 bases). CDR3 length: 17 amino acids. Germline V gene sequence: CDR1 SGHTA, CDR2 FQGNSA. The ends were cut back, 4 bases at V and 0 bases at J, with 15 bases in the middle. The CDR3 region has the DNA TGTGCCAGCAGCTCAAGGCGGGGGCTACCGAACACCGGGGAGCTGTTTTTT. This encodes CASSSRRGLPNTGELFF.

This clonotype turned up a few times. The chain employs TRBV6-6 and TRBJ1-5; no clear D. The germline V gene encodes CDR1 MNHNY and CDR2 SVGAGI (reference sequence). The CDR3 covers 17 residues. V was shortened by 2 bases and J by 4 bases, with 18 bases between the two germline ends. This chain's CDR3 is CASSYTDPIAMNQPQHF. Written as DNA, the CDR3 is TGTGCCAGCAGTTACACAGATCCTATAGCAATGAATCAGCCCCAGCATTTT.

This chain joins TRBV20-1 and TRBJ2-7; possible D gene TRBD2, 6 bases. Germline V gene lookup returns CDR1 DFQATT and CDR2 SNEGSKA (reference sequence). Trimming removed 5 bases at V and 3 bases at J, with 17 bases between. The CDR3 extends over 14 amino acids. For the CDR3, the DNA is TGCAGTGCTGTAGGTCTCCGGGGGAACTACGAGCAGTACTTC. It yields the protein CSAVGLRGNYEQYF.

J is TRBJ1-4 and V is TRBV7-6, with 8 bases lining up with TRBD1. The trim removed 5 bases at V and 10 bases at J, leaving 3 bases unmatched. This CDR3 has 12 residues. Germline V gene lookup returns CDR1 SGHVS and CDR2 FNYEAQ. CDR3 region: CASSAGQAKLFF. The CDR3 coding sequence is TGTGCCAGCAGCGCGGGACAGGCAAAACTGTTTTTT.

V gene TRBV7-9 combines with J gene TRBJ2-5, with 8 bases lining up with TRBD1. The V segment lost 5 bases and the J segment 3 bases; nucleotides outside the gene matches: 8. CDR1 and CDR2 from the germline V gene are SEHNR and FQNEAQ (reference sequence). The CDR3 runs to 15 residues. The CDR3 spells CASSPGTGGKETQYF. The CDR3 DNA sequence: TGTGCCAGCAGCCCTGGGACAGGAGGTAAAGAGACCCAGTACTTC.

This chain links TRBV6-1 with TRBJ2-5, with 8 bases matching TRBD1. The CDR3 covers 15 residues. Looked up from germline, CDR1 is MNHNS and CDR2 is SASEGT. Trimming took 4 bases from V and 2 from J; bases not matched to a gene: 6. This CDR3 is CASSVNRDRQETQYF. The CDR3 nucleotides read TGTGCCAGCAGTGTGAACCGGGACAGGCAAGAGACCCAGTACTTC.

The genes are TRBV4-1 and TRBJ1-1, with D maybe TRBD1 (5 bases). Germline loops: CDR1 MGHRA, CDR2 YSYEKL. This CDR3 spans 15 amino acids. Trimming left V 1 base short and J 1 base short, with 10 bases between. The CDR3 coding sequence is TGCGCCAGCAGCCAAGGGGGACTGCGGAACACTGAAGCTTTCTTT. Encoded protein: CASSQGGLRNTEAFF.

The chain joins TRBV11-2 to TRBJ1-4; D is undetermined. CDR3 size: 15 residues. V lost 6 bases to trimming and J lost 5 bases, with 16 bases between them. Germline V CDR1 and CDR2: SGHAT, FQNNGV. The DNA of the CDR3 is TGTGCCAGCAGTCCGACCAGACGGAGCAATGAAAAACTGTTTTTT. Amino acid sequence: CASSPTRRSNEKLFF.

This clonotype occurred a few times. The V gene is TRBV7-2, the J gene TRBJ1-3; TRBD1 aligns across 8 bases. Trimming took 5 bases from V and 0 from J; bases not matched to a gene: 3. The CDR3 consists of 15 residues. CDR1 and CDR2 (germline): SGHTA, FQGNSA. In DNA, the CDR3 is TGTGCCAGCAGCACAGACAGGGGCTCTGGAAACACCATATATTTT. Translating it yields CASSTDRGSGNTIYF.

The J gene is TRBJ2-6, the V gene TRBV24-1; D remains ambiguous. This CDR3 is 16 amino acids long. The V gene's germline CDR1 is KGHDR and CDR2 SFDVKD. Trimming took off 0 bases at V and 2 bases at J, with 7 bases between the two ends. The CDR3 DNA reads TGTGCCACCAGTGATTTGGTTCCAGCTGGGGCCAACGTCCTGACTTTC. It specifies CATSDLVPAGANVLTF.

This clonotype was counted between two and nine times. CDR3 coding DNA: TGTGCCAGTAGTATTCGCGGCAGCGGGAGGCCTGAAGCTTTCTTT. Amino acids: CASSIRGSGRPEAFF. The chain links TRBV19 to TRBJ1-1, with D unresolved. Germline values: CDR1 LNHDA, CDR2 SQIVND (reference sequence). The CDR3 is 15 residues long. Trimming removed 3 bases from V and 6 bases from J, with 17 bases in between.

The V and J genes are TRBV15 and TRBJ2-1; D might be TRBD2 (6 bases). Trimming shortened V by 4 bases and J by 12 bases, and 19 bases separated the two germline ends. Germline V lookup: CDR1 LNHNV, CDR2 YYDKDF (reference sequence). The CDR3 length is 14 residues. CDR3 amino acids: CATSINLAVRGQFF. For the CDR3, the DNA is TGTGCCACCAGCATAAACTTAGCGGTCCGGGGGCAGTTCTTC.

This clonotype showed up just a few times. V usage is TRBV7-2 and J usage is TRBJ2-2; D unclear. This CDR3 has 15 amino acids. Germline V lookup: CDR1 SGHTA, CDR2 FQGNSA. Trimming cost V 11 bases and J 1 base, with 17 bases left between them. This chain's CDR3 is CAQSDMRGNTGELFF. In DNA form, the CDR3 reads TGTGCCCAGTCGGATATGCGTGGGAACACCGGGGAGCTGTTTTTT.

CDR3 amino acids: CATESGDSNTGELFF. The CDR3 DNA follows: TGTGCCACCGAATCGGGGGACAGCAACACCGGGGAGCTGTTTTTT. This chain connects TRBV10-3 to TRBJ2-2; tentative D call: TRBD1 (7 bases). The germline V gene encodes CDR1 ENHRY and CDR2 SYGVKD. Trimming removed 10 bases at V and 2 bases at J, with 17 bases between. The CDR3 covers 15 residues.

This sequence joins TRBV28 and TRBJ2-7, with 7 bases identical to TRBD2. The germline CDR1 and CDR2 sequences are MDHEN and SYDVKM. The CDR3 has 16 residues. V dropped 4 bases and J dropped 6; count of bases not matched to a gene: 15. CDR3 loop: CASSSRTSNKRGEQYF. In DNA, the CDR3 is TGTGCCAGCAGTTCCCGGACATCAAATAAGCGGGGCGAGCAGTACTTC.

The rearrangement links TRBV10-3 to TRBJ1-1; TRBD1 matches at 7 bases. With 7 bases clipped from V and 6 bases from J, the junction kept 11 bases outside the gene matches. The CDR3 is made up of 14 amino acids. Germline V gene sequence: CDR1 ENHRY, CDR2 SYGVKD. The DNA of the CDR3 is TGTGCCATCACCGACCCGGGACAGAATGCTGAAGCTTTCTTT. Translated, it gives CAITDPGQNAEAFF.

This clonotype was seen more than once but under ten times. The chain recombines TRBV7-8 with TRBJ1-5, with D maybe TRBD1 (6 bases). Germline V gene data show CDR1 as SGHVS and CDR2 as FQNEAQ. The V end lost 5 bases, the J end lost 0 bases, and 17 bases lay between the germline ends. The CDR3 runs 17 residues. The CDR3, as DNA: TGTGCCAGCAGCCAAGGAGGGGGTTCCCATAGCAATCAGCCCCAGCATTTT. Its protein is CASSQGGGSHSNQPQHF. Drawing the rest from reference TRBV7-8 and TRBJ1-5, the complete variable domain is GAGVSQSPRYKVAKRGQDVALRCDPISGHVSLFWYQQALGQGPEFLTYFQNEAQLDKSGLPSDRFFAERPEGSVSTLKIQRTQQEDSAVYLCASSQGGGSHSNQPQHFGDGTRLSIL.

This clonotype came up once. The gene calls are TRBV6-5 and TRBJ2-5, with D possibly TRBD1 on 5 matching bases. Germline CDR1 is MNHEY and CDR2 is SVGAGI. V shed 0 bases and J shed 5 bases, with 10 bases lying between them. The CDR3 consists of 14 residues. The CDR3 DNA follows: TGTGCCAGCAGTTACTCAGGGGCCGTGGAGACCCAGTACTTC. It translates to CASSYSGAVETQYF.

This clonotype was observed at least ten times. This sequence joins TRBV10-2 and TRBJ2-6, with TRBD2 matching over 11 bases. With 2 bases clipped from V and 0 bases from J, the junction kept 6 bases outside the gene matches. CDR1 is WSHSY and CDR2 is SAAADI in the germline V gene. This CDR3 contains 19 residues. The CDR3 sequence: CASSERGLAVRSGANVLTF. CDR3 nucleotide sequence: TGCGCCAGCAGTGAGCGGGGACTAGCGGTGCGCTCTGGGGCCAACGTCCTGACTTTC.

In regard to this clonotype: A single base separates this from a much larger clone, so it may be a read error. J is TRBJ1-1 and V is TRBV2; tentative D call: TRBD1 (6 bases). CDR3 size: 11 residues. Deletions cut 9 bases from V and 1 base from J, with 6 bases between. Looked up from germline, CDR1 is SNHLY and CDR2 is FYNNEI. CDR3 sequence (DNA): TGTGCCAGAGGGGGGAACACTGAAGCTTTCTTT. Residues: CARGGNTEAFF.

The chain recombines TRBV6-8 with TRBJ2-5, with 10 bases aligning to TRBD2. V dropped 0 bases and J dropped 5; count of bases not matched to a gene: 12. Germline CDR1 and CDR2: MNHGY and SAAAGT. This CDR3 is 18 amino acids long. This CDR3 is CASSYSPLAGSGWETQYF. CDR3 nucleotides: TGTGCCAGCAGTTACTCCCCACTAGCGGGATCGGGCTGGGAGACCCAGTACTTC.